These T cell receptor beta chains were read from a single sample in a study of CD8 T cells in ankylosing spondylitis. TCRdb re-called the 5' RACE reads through MiXCR, storing one row per CDR3 protein. Of 250,000 to 350,000 distinct CDR3 sequences listed, 20% are singletons. The specimen sequenced was blood, either unsorted or a sorted T cell fraction (not recorded which). The receptors come from a male donor with ankylosing spondylitis or in good health (not recorded which). Both conserved end residues are part of each CDR3. D genes are given only for firm matches. Only part of the rows carry a size: once, few, many, or a class if the clone is expanded.

d_call j_call v_call clone_size cdr3_nt cdr3_aa
- TRBJ1-5 TRBV12-3/TRBV12-4 many TGTGCCAGCAGTTTTAACGGCGATCAGCCCCAGCATTTT CASSFNGDQPQHF
- TRBJ2-5 TRBV18 few TGTGCCAGCAACCGTGACCGTCAAGAGACCCAGTACTTC CASNRDRQETQYF
- TRBJ2-5 TRBV3-1 - TGTGCCAGCAGCGGCTACAGGGAGGGGATACAAGAGACCCAGTACTTC CASSGYREGIQETQYF
TRBD1 TRBJ1-4 TRBV29-1 few TGCAGCTTCACGGGACAGGCCGCAACTAATGAAAAACTGTTTTTT CSFTGQAATNEKLFF
TRBD1 TRBJ1-3 TRBV12-3/TRBV12-4 - TGTGCCAGCAGTTATATTGACAGGGCTGGAAACACCATATATTTT CASSYIDRAGNTIYF
TRBD1 TRBJ1-1 TRBV20-1 many TGCAGTGCTAGGGGGGGACAGGGACTTGAAGCTTTCTTT CSARGGQGLEAFF
- TRBJ1-5 TRBV5-1 - TGCGCCAGCAGCTTGGACCCAAGCAATCAGCCCCAGCATTTT CASSLDPSNQPQHF
- TRBJ2-5 TRBV20-1 - TGCAGTGCGGGGCGGGACTTCCAAGAGACCCAGTACTTC CSAGRDFQETQYF
- TRBJ1-2 TRBV5-6 few TGTGCCAGCAGCCACCGTTGGCCGGATTGGGACTATGGCTACACCTTC CASSHRWPDWDYGYTF
- TRBJ1-4 TRBV2 few TGTGCCAGCAGCCCTACGGGGGCCGATAATGAAAAACTGTTTTTT CASSPTGADNEKLFF
- TRBJ1-2 TRBV5-1 many TGCGCCAGCAGGGAGAGGACTAACTATGGCTACACCTTC CASRERTNYGYTF
- TRBJ2-2 TRBV20-1 few TGCAGTGCTCGCGGACAGAACACCGGGGAGCTGTTTTTT CSARGQNTGELFF
TRBD1 TRBJ1-1 TRBV5-1 few TGCGCCAGCAGCTTGGAACGGGACAGGGTTGCTGAAGCTTTCTTT CASSLERDRVAEAFF
- TRBJ2-1 TRBV25-1 once TGTGTCAGCAGTGACATTGGGGCCAACAATGAGCAGTTCTTC CVSSDIGANNEQFF
TRBD2 TRBJ2-2 TRBV4-1 few TGCGCCAGCAGCCACTTACCGCGGGGGAAGGGGAACACCGGGGAGCTGTTTTTT CASSHLPRGKGNTGELFF
- TRBJ1-3 TRBV12-3/TRBV12-4 - TGTGCCAGCAGCCCGGTTGGAAACACCATATATTTT CASSPVGNTIYF
- TRBJ2-2 TRBV12-3/TRBV12-4 many TGTGCCAGCAGTTTACAGCAGGGGACCGGGGAGCTGTTTTTT CASSLQQGTGELFF
TRBD1 TRBJ1-6 TRBV10-1 few TGCGCCAGCAGTGGGGACAGGGGAACCCTCCACTTT CASSGDRGTLHF
TRBD2 TRBJ2-3 TRBV12-3/TRBV12-4 - TGTGCCAGCAGAGGACTAGCGGCCACAGATACGCAGTATTTT CASRGLAATDTQYF
- TRBJ1-1 TRBV20-1 - TGCAGTGCTAGAGGGGGGGTTCCGGGGGTTGGGATGAAAGCTTTCTTT CSARGGVPGVGMKAFF
TRBD2 TRBJ2-5 TRBV9 - TGTGCCAGCAGCGTTAGCGGGAGGGCACAAGAGACCCAGTACTTC CASSVSGRAQETQYF
- TRBJ2-1 TRBV11-1 - TGTGCCAGCAGCTACGGACACCTCGATGAGCAGTTCTTC CASSYGHLDEQFF
TRBD1 TRBJ1-1 TRBV6-6 few TGTGCCAGCAGTTGGGACAGGACCGAAGCTTTCTTT CASSWDRTEAFF
- TRBJ1-6 TRBV12-3/TRBV12-4 few TGTGCCAGCAGTTTAACTGGACAGAACAATTCACCCCTCCACTTT CASSLTGQNNSPLHF
- TRBJ1-2 TRBV10-3 - TGTGCCATCAGTGAGTCGCGCACCAACTATGGCTACACCTTC CAISESRTNYGYTF
TRBD2 TRBJ2-3 TRBV12-3/TRBV12-4 few TGTGCCAGCAGTTTAGCGTGGGGTAGCGGGGGCACAGATACGCAGTATTTT CASSLAWGSGGTDTQYF
TRBD1 TRBJ1-6 TRBV2 - TGTGCCAGCAGTGAAGGGACAGGGCTGTCACCCCTCCACTTT CASSEGTGLSPLHF
- TRBJ2-5 TRBV5-1 - TGCGCCAGCAGCTTGACCGGGACCGGGGAAGGGACCCAGTACTTC CASSLTGTGEGTQYF
- TRBJ1-2 TRBV12-3/TRBV12-4 few TGTGCCAGTTTAGGTGGCATAGATGGCTACACCTTC CASLGGIDGYTF
- TRBJ1-5 TRBV6-1 - TGTGCCAGCAGTGAAGAGGTAGGGTTGAAGCAGCCCCAGCATTTT CASSEEVGLKQPQHF
TRBD2 TRBJ2-3 TRBV12-3/TRBV12-4 - TGTGCCAGCAGTTCCTCGAGACTAGCGCTTTCGCAGTATTTT CASSSSRLALSQYF
- TRBJ1-2 TRBV21-1 - TGTGCCAGCAGCAAACACCTTGACGGAGTGCGCTATGGCTACACCTTC CASSKHLDGVRYGYTF
- TRBJ1-1 TRBV20-1 many TGCAGTGCAGGGGGATATAGGAACACTGAAGCTTTCTTT CSAGGYRNTEAFF
- TRBJ2-5 TRBV5-1 many TGCGCCAGCAGCCGGTCAGGAGAAGAGACCCAGTACTTC CASSRSGEETQYF
- TRBJ2-2 TRBV5-1 - TGCGCCAGCAGCGAGGCCGCCGGGAACACCGGGGAGCTGTTTTTT CASSEAAGNTGELFF
TRBD1 TRBJ1-4 TRBV20-1 - TGCAGTGCAGGGACAGGGGCAGTCGCAACTAATGAAAAACTGTTTTTT CSAGTGAVATNEKLFF
- TRBJ2-2 TRBV5-1 - TGCGCCAGCAGCTTGGCCGGTCGGGGGAACACCGGGGAGCTGTTTTTT CASSLAGRGNTGELFF
TRBD2 TRBJ2-2 TRBV5-1 - TGCGCCAGCCGTCTGGGGGGGTCGAACACCGGGGAGCTGTTTTTT CASRLGGSNTGELFF
TRBD2 TRBJ2-4 TRBV6-1 - TGTGCCAGCAACCCCTCGGTTACTAGCGGGGGGTCGTCCAAAAACATTCAGTACTTC CASNPSVTSGGSSKNIQYF
TRBD1 TRBJ1-5 TRBV29-1 - TGCAGCGTTGTATTCGGTCCAGGGGGCCATGATCAGCCCCAGCATTTT CSVVFGPGGHDQPQHF
- TRBJ2-3 TRBV20-1 - TGCAGTGCTAGAGATCGGGCGCATAGCACAGATACGCAGTATTTT CSARDRAHSTDTQYF
TRBD1 TRBJ1-5 TRBV12-3/TRBV12-4 - TGTGCCAGCAGTCTCGAATCAGGGGGATATAGCAATCAGCCCCAGCATTTT CASSLESGGYSNQPQHF
TRBD1 TRBJ2-1 TRBV27 many TGTGCCAGCAGTTCGCCGGGACAGGTAGGCGATGAGCAGTTCTTC CASSSPGQVGDEQFF
- TRBJ1-2 TRBV7-2 once TGTGCCAGCAGCTTAGATCGGGGAGGGAAAACCTTC CASSLDRGGKTF